This TCR beta chain is drawn from a study of T cells after yellow fever vaccination. CDR1 and CDR2 (germline): SGHAT, FQNNGV. The V and J ends lost 4 bases and 0 bases respectively, with 17 bases between them. The CDR3 covers 17 residues. In making TCR cDNA, 5'RACE template switching added a universal primer site and UMIs to it. Via MiXCR, TCRdb re-called the 5' RACE reads, giving one row per CDR3 protein. The data contain about 300,000 distinct CDR3 sequences, around 7% of them singletons. In its sample, this clonotype was seen a few times. The V and J genes are TRBV11-2 and TRBJ2-3; a weak D match, TRBD1 (5 bases). The clonotype comes from a young man who received the YFV17D yellow fever vaccine. The starting material was PBMCs, obtained about 49 days after the first yellow fever vaccination. In DNA, the CDR3 is TGTGCCAGCAGCTCATCAGGGATGGAATATAGCACAGATACGCAGTATTTT. Its translation: CASSSSGMEYSTDTQYF.